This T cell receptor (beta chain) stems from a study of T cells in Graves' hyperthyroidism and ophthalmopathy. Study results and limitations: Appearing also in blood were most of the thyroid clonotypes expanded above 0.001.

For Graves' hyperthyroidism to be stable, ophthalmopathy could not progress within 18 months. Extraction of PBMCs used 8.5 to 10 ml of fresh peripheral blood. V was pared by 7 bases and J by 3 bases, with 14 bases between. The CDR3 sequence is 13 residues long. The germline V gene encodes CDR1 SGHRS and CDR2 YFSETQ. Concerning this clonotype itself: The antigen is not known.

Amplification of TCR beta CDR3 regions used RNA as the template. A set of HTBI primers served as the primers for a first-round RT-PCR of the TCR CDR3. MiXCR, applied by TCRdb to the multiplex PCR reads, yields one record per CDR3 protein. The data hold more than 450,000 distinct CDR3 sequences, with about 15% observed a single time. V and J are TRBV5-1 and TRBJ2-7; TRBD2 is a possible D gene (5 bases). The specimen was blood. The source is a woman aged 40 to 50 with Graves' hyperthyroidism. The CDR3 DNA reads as TGCGCCAGCCGCGGGCAAGGATTCTACGAGCAGTACTTC. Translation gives CASRGQGFYEQYF.